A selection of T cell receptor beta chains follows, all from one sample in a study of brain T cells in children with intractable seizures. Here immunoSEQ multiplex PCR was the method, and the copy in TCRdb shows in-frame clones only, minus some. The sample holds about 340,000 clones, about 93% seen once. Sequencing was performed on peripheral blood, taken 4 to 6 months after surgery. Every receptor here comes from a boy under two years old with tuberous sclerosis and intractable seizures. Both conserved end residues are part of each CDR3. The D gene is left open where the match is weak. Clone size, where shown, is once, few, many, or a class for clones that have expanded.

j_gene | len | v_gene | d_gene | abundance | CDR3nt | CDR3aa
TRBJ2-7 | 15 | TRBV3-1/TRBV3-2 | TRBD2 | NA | TGTGCCAGCAGCCAGGGGACTAGCGGACCCTACGAGCAGTACTTC | CASSQGTSGPYEQYF
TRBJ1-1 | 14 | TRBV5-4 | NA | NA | TGTGCCAGCAGCCGTGGACTTCGGGACACTGAAGCTTTCTTT | CASSRGLRDTEAFF
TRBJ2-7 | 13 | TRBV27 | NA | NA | TGTGCCAGCAGTTTTGGCCCAGACTACGAGCAGTACTTC | CASSFGPDYEQYF
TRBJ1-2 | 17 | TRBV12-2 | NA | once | TGTGCAAGTCGCTTAGCGCTTCGGGCGGGTGCTAACTATGGCTACACCTTC | CASRLALRAGANYGYTF
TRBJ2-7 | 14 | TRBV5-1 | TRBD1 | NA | TGCGCCAGCAGCCTAGACAGGGGGCTCGACGAGCAGTACTTC | CASSLDRGLDEQYF
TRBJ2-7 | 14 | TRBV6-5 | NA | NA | TGTGCCAGCAGTTACCCTCGGCAGGGCGGCGAGCAGTACTTC | CASSYPRQGGEQYF
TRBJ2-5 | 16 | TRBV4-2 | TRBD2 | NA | TGTGCCAGCAGCCAAGACCAGCGGGGGGGCCGGGAGACCCAGTACTTC | CASSQDQRGGRETQYF
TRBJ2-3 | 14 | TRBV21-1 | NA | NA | TGTGCCAGCAGTAAGTACGGACAATCAGATACGCAGTATTTT | CASSKYGQSDTQYF
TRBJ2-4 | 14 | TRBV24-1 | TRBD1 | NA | TGTGCCACCAGTGACAAGGGACAGGGGGCTATTCAGTACTTC | CATSDKGQGAIQYF
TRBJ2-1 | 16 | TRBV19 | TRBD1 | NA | TGTGCCAGTAGTCCTGGACAGGGAGAGGGTCTCTATGAGCAGTTCTTC | CASSPGQGEGLYEQFF
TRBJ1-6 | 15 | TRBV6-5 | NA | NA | TGTGCCAGCAGGCCAGACTATACAATTAATTCACCCCTCCACTTT | CASRPDYTINSPLHF
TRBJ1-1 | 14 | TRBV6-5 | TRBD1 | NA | TGTGCCAGCAGTTACTTCGACAGGGCCACTGAAGCTTTCTTT | CASSYFDRATEAFF
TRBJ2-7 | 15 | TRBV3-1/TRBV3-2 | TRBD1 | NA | TGTGCCAGCAGCGGAGCCCCGGGACAGGGTGGCGAGCAGTACTTC | CASSGAPGQGGEQYF
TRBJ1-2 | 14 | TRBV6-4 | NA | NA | TGTGCCAGCAGTGTAGGTCCAGGGAGCGAGGGCTACACCTTC | CASSVGPGSEGYTF
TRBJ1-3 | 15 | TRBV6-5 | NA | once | TGTGCCAGCAGGATATCAGAAGGGGCTGGAAACACCATATATTTT | CASRISEGAGNTIYF
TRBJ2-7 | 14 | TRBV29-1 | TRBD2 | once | TGCAGCGCTAGCGGGGGGGACCTCTCCTACGAGCAGTACTTC | CSASGGDLSYEQYF
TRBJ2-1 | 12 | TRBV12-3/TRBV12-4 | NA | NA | TGTGCCAGCAGTTTTCCCAGGGGTGAGCAGTTCTTC | CASSFPRGEQFF
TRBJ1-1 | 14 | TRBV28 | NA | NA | TGTGCCAGCAGCGTGGTTGGCATGAACACTGAAGCTTTCTTT | CASSVVGMNTEAFF
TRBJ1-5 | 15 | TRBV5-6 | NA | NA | TGTGCCAGCAGCTTTGGGCAGGGCGTCAATCAGCCCCAGCATTTT | CASSFGQGVNQPQHF
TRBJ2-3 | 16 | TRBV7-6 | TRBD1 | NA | TGTGCCAGCAGCTTAGCCGGGGACAGTATCACAGATACGCAGTATTTT | CASSLAGDSITDTQYF
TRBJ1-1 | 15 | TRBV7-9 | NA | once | TGTGCCAGCAGCTTGCGAGGGGCGGGGGACACTGAAGCTTTCTTT | CASSLRGAGDTEAFF
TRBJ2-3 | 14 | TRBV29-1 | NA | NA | TGCAGCGTTGAAGGCGGGTATGGCACAGATACGCAGTATTTT | CSVEGGYGTDTQYF
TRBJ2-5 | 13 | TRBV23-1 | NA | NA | TGCGCCAGCAGTCAACGGGAACAAGAGACCCAGTACTTC | CASSQREQETQYF
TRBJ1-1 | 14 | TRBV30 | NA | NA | TGTGCCTGGAGTGTCCCCGAAATGAACACTGAAGCTTTCTTT | CAWSVPEMNTEAFF
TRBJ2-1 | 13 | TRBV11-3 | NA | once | TGTGCCAGCAGCTTAGACCAGTCCAATGAGCAGTTCTTC | CASSLDQSNEQFF
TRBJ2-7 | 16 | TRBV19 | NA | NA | TGTGCCAGTAGTATAGGAGGGCGGGTCAGCTCCTACGAGCAGTACTTC | CASSIGGRVSSYEQYF
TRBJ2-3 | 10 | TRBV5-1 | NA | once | TGCGCCAGTAGCGGAAATACGCAGTATTTT | CASSGNTQYF
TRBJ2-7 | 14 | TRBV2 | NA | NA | TGTGCCAGCAGTGCCGCCTTGCCTATCTACGAGCAGTACTTC | CASSAALPIYEQYF
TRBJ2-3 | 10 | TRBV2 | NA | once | TGTGCCAGCCCCCAAGATACGCAGTATTTT | CASPQDTQYF
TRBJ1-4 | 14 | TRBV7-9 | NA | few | TGTGCCAGCAGCTTCCTGAACACGGATGAAAAACTGTTTTTT | CASSFLNTDEKLFF
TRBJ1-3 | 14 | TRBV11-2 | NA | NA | TGTGCCAGCAGCTTAGTAATTAAAACGAACACCATATATTTT | CASSLVIKTNTIYF
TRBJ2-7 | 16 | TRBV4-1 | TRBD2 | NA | TGCGCCAGCAGCCCGAGTAGCGGGAGAGGGGACGTTGAGCAGTACTTC | CASSPSSGRGDVEQYF
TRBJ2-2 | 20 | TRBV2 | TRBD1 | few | TGTGCCAGCAGTGTCTCATCCGGGACAGGGGCGCTTAGGAACACCGGGGAGCTGTTTTTT | CASSVSSGTGALRNTGELFF
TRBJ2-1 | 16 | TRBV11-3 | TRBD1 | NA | TGTGCCAGCAGCCGTCGGGACAGGGGACTTTACAATGAGCAGTTCTTC | CASSRRDRGLYNEQFF
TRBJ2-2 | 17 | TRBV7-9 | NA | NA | TGTGCCAGCAGCGACCCGAGGGTGGATCCGGACACCGGGGAGCTGTTTTTT | CASSDPRVDPDTGELFF
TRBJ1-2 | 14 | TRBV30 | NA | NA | TGTGCCTGGAGAGGGTCGCCCCTCGTTGGGGGCTACACCTTC | CAWRGSPLVGGYTF
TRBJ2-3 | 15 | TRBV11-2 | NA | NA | TGTGCCAGCAGCTTAGTGTCCGGGTATACAGATACGCAGTATTTT | CASSLVSGYTDTQYF
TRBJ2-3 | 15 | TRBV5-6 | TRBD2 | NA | TGTGCCAGCAGACCGACTAGCGGGATCAGAGATACGCAGTATTTT | CASRPTSGIRDTQYF
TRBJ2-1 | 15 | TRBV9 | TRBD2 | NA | TGTGCCAGCAGCCCTCAATCGTGGGGGGAGGGGGAGCAGTTCTTC | CASSPQSWGEGEQFF
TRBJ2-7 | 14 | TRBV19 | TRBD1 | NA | TGTGCCAGTAGTTGGGCAGGGGGATCCTACGAGCAGTACTTC | CASSWAGGSYEQYF
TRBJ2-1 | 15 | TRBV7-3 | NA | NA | TGTGCCAGCAGCTTATCGGGACACTCCTACAATGAGCAGTTCTTC | CASSLSGHSYNEQFF
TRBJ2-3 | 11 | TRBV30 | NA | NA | TGTGCCTGGAGTGTAGGAGATACGCAGTATTTT | CAWSVGDTQYF
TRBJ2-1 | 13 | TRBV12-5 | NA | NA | TGTGCTAGTGGTTCCCCTTTGGAGGGTGAGCAGTTCTTC | CASGSPLEGEQFF
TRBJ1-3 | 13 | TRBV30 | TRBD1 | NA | TGTGCCTGGAAGACAGGGGTTGGAAACACCATATATTTT | CAWKTGVGNTIYF
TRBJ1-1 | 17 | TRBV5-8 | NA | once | TGTGCCAGCAGCTTGGGTCTCTGGCAGGGAGTAGGAACTGAAGCTTTCTTT | CASSLGLWQGVGTEAFF
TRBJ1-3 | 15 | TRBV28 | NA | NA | TGTGCCAGCAGTTTCCCGCGGAGGACTGGAAACACCATATATTTT | CASSFPRRTGNTIYF
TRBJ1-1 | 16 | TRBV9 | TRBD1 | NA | TGTGCCAGCAGCGCGAGCGGACAGGAGTTGAACACTGAAGCTTTCTTT | CASSASGQELNTEAFF
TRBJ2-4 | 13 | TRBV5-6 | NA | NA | TGTGCCAGCAGCTTCCGCAGTGGAAACATTCAGTACTTC | CASSFRSGNIQYF
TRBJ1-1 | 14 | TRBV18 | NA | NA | TGTGCCAGCTCACTGCAGGATATGAACACTGAAGCTTTCTTT | CASSLQDMNTEAFF
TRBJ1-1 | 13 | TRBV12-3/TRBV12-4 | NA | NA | TGTGCCAGCAGCCGGACCGAGAACACTGAAGCTTTCTTT | CASSRTENTEAFF
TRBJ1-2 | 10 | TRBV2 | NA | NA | TGTGCCAGCAGTGACAGGGCCCACACCTTC | CASSDRAHTF
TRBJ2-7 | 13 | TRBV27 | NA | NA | TGTGCCAGCAGTTTAGAGGGCCTGGGGGAGCAGTACTTC | CASSLEGLGEQYF
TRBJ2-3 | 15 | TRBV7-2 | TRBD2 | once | TGTGCCAGCAGCTGGACTAGCGGGGCCACAGATACGCAGTATTTT | CASSWTSGATDTQYF
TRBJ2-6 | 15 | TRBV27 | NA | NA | TGTGCCAGCAGTCAGTACGACTCTGGGGCCAACGTCCTGACTTTC | CASSQYDSGANVLTF